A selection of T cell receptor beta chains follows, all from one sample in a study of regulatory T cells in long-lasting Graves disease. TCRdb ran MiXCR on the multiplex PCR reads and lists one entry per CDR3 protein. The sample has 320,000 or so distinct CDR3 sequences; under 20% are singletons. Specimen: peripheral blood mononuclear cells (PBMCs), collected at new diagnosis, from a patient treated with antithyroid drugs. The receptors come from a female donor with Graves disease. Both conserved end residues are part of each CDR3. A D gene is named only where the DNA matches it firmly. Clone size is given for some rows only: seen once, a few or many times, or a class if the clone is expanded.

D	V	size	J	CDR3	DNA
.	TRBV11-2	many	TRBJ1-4	CASSWDWTESSTNEKLFF	TGTGCCAGCAGCTGGGATTGGACAGAATCGTCAACTAATGAAAAACTGTTTTTT
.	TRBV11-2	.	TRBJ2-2	CASSLQSIGELFF	TGTGCCAGCAGCTTACAAAGTATAGGGGAGCTGTTTTTT
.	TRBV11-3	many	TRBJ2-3	CASSPVSRGSVDTQYF	TGTGCCAGCAGCCCCGTGAGTCGGGGCTCGGTAGATACGCAGTATTTT
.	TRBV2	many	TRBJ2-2	CASGGDPGELFF	TGTGCCAGCGGGGGTGACCCCGGGGAGCTGTTTTTT
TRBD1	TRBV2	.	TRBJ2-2	CASSSGTALTHTGELFF	TGTGCCAGCAGCTCCGGGACAGCCCTCACGCACACCGGGGAGCTGTTTTTT
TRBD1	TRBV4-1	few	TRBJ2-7	CASSQVSTGSSYEQYF	TGCGCCAGCAGCCAAGTCTCGACAGGGAGCTCCTACGAGCAGTACTTC
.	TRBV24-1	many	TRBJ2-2	CATSDSVRTGELFF	TGTGCCACCAGTGACTCCGTTAGAACCGGGGAGCTGTTTTTT
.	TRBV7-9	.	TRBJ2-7	CASSPFLDEQYF	TGTGCCAGCAGCCCCTTTCTGGACGAGCAGTACTTC
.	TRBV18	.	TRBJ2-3	CASSPTSSTDTQYF	TGTGCCAGCTCACCTACCTCTAGCACAGATACGCAGTATTTT
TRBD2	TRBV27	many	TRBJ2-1	CASSPQTSGRGTYNEQFF	TGTGCCAGCAGTCCCCAGACTAGCGGGAGAGGCACCTACAATGAGCAGTTCTTC
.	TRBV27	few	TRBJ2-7	CASSLSYGEQYF	TGTGCCAGCAGTTTATCTTATGGCGAGCAGTACTTC
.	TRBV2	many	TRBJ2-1	CASSRPGQGSGPGNEQFF	TGTGCCAGCAGTAGACCGGGGCAGGGCTCGGGACCAGGCAATGAGCAGTTCTTC
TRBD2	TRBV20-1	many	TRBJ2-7	CSARPSGSPYEQYF	TGCAGTGCTAGACCTAGCGGGAGCCCCTACGAGCAGTACTTC
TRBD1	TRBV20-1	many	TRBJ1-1	CSAREIQGRNTEAFF	TGCAGTGCTAGAGAGATACAGGGGAGAAACACTGAAGCTTTCTTT
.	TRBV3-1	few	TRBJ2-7	CASRDGTFSYEQYF	TGTGCCAGCAGGGACGGGACTTTTTCTTACGAGCAGTACTTC
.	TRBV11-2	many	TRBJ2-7	CASSVWTDTYEQYF	TGTGCCAGCAGCGTGTGGACGGATACCTACGAGCAGTACTTC
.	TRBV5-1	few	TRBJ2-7	CASSSGPSAYEQYF	TGCGCCAGCAGCTCCGGGCCCTCGGCCTACGAGCAGTACTTC
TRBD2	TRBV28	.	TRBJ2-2	CASTSTSGRYTGELFF	TGTGCCAGCACCTCGACAAGCGGGAGGTACACCGGGGAGCTGTTTTTT
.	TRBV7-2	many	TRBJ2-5	CASSFFLQETQYF	TGTGCCAGCAGCTTTTTTCTCCAAGAGACCCAGTACTTC
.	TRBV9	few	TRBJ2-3	CASSTDSSTDTQYF	TGTGCCAGCAGCACGGACAGCAGCACAGATACGCAGTATTTT
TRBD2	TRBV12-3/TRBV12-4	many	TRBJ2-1	CASSLGREIGTSKDNEQFF	TGTGCCAGCAGTTTGGGGCGGGAGATAGGTACGAGTAAGGACAATGAGCAGTTCTTC
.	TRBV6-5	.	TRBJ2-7	CASSSYRVGNEQYF	TGTGCCAGCAGTTCCTACAGGGTTGGCAACGAGCAGTACTTC
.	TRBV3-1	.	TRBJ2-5	CASSQDMGTSRETQYF	TGTGCCAGCAGCCAAGATATGGGGACTTCGAGAGAGACCCAGTACTTC
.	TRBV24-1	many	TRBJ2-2	CATSDFKSGTTGELFF	TGTGCCACCAGTGATTTTAAGTCGGGGACCACCGGGGAGCTGTTTTTT